These 16 T cell receptor beta chains were sequenced from one sample in a study of T cell clonotyping in hematopoietic cell transplantation. Only in-frame clones appear in the TCRdb table, and some are missing; sequencing was by immunoSEQ multiplex PCR. This sample carries more than 8,000 clones, approximately 91% of them seen once, and the ten largest clones take 4.2%. The sample consisted of peripheral blood mononuclear cells, taken at the time of graft-versus-host disease after allogeneic stem cell transplant. These receptors originate from a male patient between 55 and 70 years old who had an allogeneic stem cell transplant from a related donor, so the T cells may come from the graft donor. Some clones in this sample may be carry-over from other donors' samples.

The gene calls are TRBV14 and TRBJ2-1; the match to TRBD1 covers 10 bases. The CDR3 extends over 13 amino acids. CDR1 SGHDN and CDR2 FVKESK come from the germline V gene. Losses at the gene ends were 4 bases for V and 8 bases for J; bases not matched to a gene: 2. Here the CDR3 reads CASSRDRGDEQFF. CDR3 bases: TGTGCCAGCAGCCGGGACAGGGGCGATGAGCAGTTCTTC.

This sequence joins TRBV5-1 and TRBJ2-7, with D perhaps matching TRBD1 (5 bases). The CDR3 loop spans 14 amino acids. CDR1 and CDR2 (germline): SGHRS, YFSETQ. V dropped 0 bases and J dropped 2 bases, with 9 bases sitting between them. The CDR3 nucleotides are TGCGCCAGCAGCTTGGCCCAGGGTCCCTACGAGCAGTACTTC. Translated: CASSLAQGPYEQYF.

The V call is TRBV5-1, the J call TRBJ2-7; a possible D gene is TRBD1 (5 bases). The CDR3 is 13 residues long. The V gene's germline CDR1 is SGHRS and CDR2 YFSETQ. Trimming left V 0 bases short and J 3 bases short, with 7 bases between. The CDR3 spells CASSLVDSYEQYF. The CDR3 DNA sequence: TGCGCCAGCAGCTTGGTCGACAGCTACGAGCAGTACTTC.

The chain employs TRBV2 and TRBJ2-2, with a tentative D call TRBD1 (5 bases). The CDR3 sequence is 13 residues long. Germline CDR1 is SNHLY and CDR2 is FYNNEI. The ends were cut back, 4 bases at V and 4 bases at J, with 7 bases in the middle. CDR3 in amino acids: CASSGQSTGELFF. CDR3 sequence (DNA): TGTGCCAGCAGTGGACAGTCCACCGGGGAGCTGTTTTTT.

This sequence joins TRBV11-3 and TRBJ2-5; a possible D gene is TRBD1 (6 bases). Trimming shortened V by 5 bases and J by 7 bases, and 20 bases separated the two germline ends. CDR1 is SGHNT, CDR2 YENEEA, per germline. The CDR3 runs to 15 residues. CDR3 coding DNA: TGTGCCAGCAGCCACGGACGTAAGATGACAGGGACCCAGTACTTC. This translates into CASSHGRKMTGTQYF.

This chain joins TRBV11-2 and TRBJ2-5; TRBD1 agrees at 10 bases. Germline CDR1 is SGHAT and CDR2 is FQNNGV. The V gene end was trimmed by 5 bases and the J gene end by 5 bases; junction bases not matched to a gene: 8. CDR3 length equals 15 residues. The CDR3 region is CASSPDRGLVETQYF. CDR3 DNA sequence: TGTGCCAGCAGCCCAGACAGGGGGCTTGTGGAGACCCAGTACTTC. Complete variable domain (other parts from reference TRBV11-2 and TRBJ2-5): EAGVAQSPRYKIIEKRQSVAFWCNPISGHATLYWYQQILGQGPKLLIQFQNNGVVDDSQLPKDRFSAERLKGVDSTLKIQPAKLEDSAVYLCASSPDRGLVETQYFGPGTRLLVL.

This chain uses TRBV10-3 with TRBJ1-5, with TRBD1 as a possible D gene (5 bases). Per the germline V gene, CDR1 is ENHRY and CDR2 is SYGVKD. The CDR3 totals 13 residues. The germline V and J ends were trimmed by 6 bases and 4 bases, with 10 bases remaining between them. CDR3 in DNA: TGTGCCATCAGCCCCGCAGGGAATCAGCCCCAGCATTTT. As protein: CAISPAGNQPQHF.

The J gene is TRBJ1-3, the V gene TRBV19; TRBD1 matches 9 bases. The CDR3 is made up of 15 amino acids. With 6 bases clipped from V and 5 bases from J, the junction kept 8 bases outside the gene matches. Germline loops: CDR1 LNHDA, CDR2 SQIVND (reference sequence). The DNA for the CDR3 is TGTGCCAGTAGCTCCGGGACAGGGAACCGAAACACCATATATTTT. This encodes CASSSGTGNRNTIYF.

The J gene is TRBJ2-1, the V gene TRBV6-5, with D unresolved. In germline, CDR1 is MNHEY, CDR2 SVGAGI. V was shortened by 2 bases and J by 5 bases, with 7 bases between the two germline ends. This CDR3 is 13 amino acids long. The DNA for the CDR3 is TGTGCCAGCAGTTACGGGTCAGACAATGAGCAGTTCTTC. Residues: CASSYGSDNEQFF.

Details on this clone: The same CDR3 also results from other DNA sequences found in this sample. CDR3 residues: CASRWDRVYEQYF. For the CDR3, the DNA is TGTGCCAGCAGGTGGGACAGGGTATACGAGCAGTACTTC. This chain links TRBV6-1 with TRBJ2-7; 9 positions agree with TRBD1. The CDR3 covers 13 residues. V dropped 6 bases and J dropped 4; count of bases not matched to a gene: 4. Germline CDR1 MNHNS, CDR2 SASEGT.

This clone was observed a few times. The chain combines TRBV6-5 with TRBJ2-7; 7 nucleotides align to TRBD1. Germline V gives CDR1 MNHEY, CDR2 SVGAGI. V lost 4 bases and J lost 0; bases outside the gene matches: 6. The CDR3 sequence is 15 residues long. The DNA for the CDR3 is TGTGCCAGCAGTTCCTCGGGACAGCTCTCCTACGAGCAGTACTTC. Protein sequence: CASSSSGQLSYEQYF.

This clone was seen once. The chain has TRBV5-4 and TRBJ2-7; 11 nucleotides match TRBD2. Germline V lookup: CDR1 SGHNT, CDR2 YYREEE (reference sequence). CDR3 size: 16 residues. V shed 3 bases, J shed 2 bases, and the junction held 7 bases outside the gene matches. CDR3 DNA sequence: TGTGCCAGCAGCTCCACCTTACTAGCGGGGGCCTACGAGCAGTACTTC. Encoded protein: CASSSTLLAGAYEQYF.

V gene TRBV4-1 combines with J gene TRBJ2-7, with 14 positions matching TRBD2. CDR3 size: 17 residues. With 4 bases clipped from V and 5 bases from J, the junction kept 10 bases outside the gene matches. CDR1 and CDR2 from the germline V gene are MGHRA and YSYEKL. The CDR3, as DNA: TGCGCCAGCAGCCTAGCTTCTACGGGACTAGCGGGGGACGAGCAGTACTTC. Encoded protein: CASSLASTGLAGDEQYF.

The chain has TRBV5-5 and TRBJ2-7, with 7 bases that match TRBD1. CDR3 length equals 15 residues. V was pared by 3 bases and J by 2 bases, with 8 bases of the junction left unmatched. Germline-derived CDR1 and CDR2 are SGHKS and YYEKEE (reference sequence). Here the CDR3 reads CASSSLRDRAYEQYF. Written as DNA, the CDR3 is TGTGCCAGCAGCTCGCTCCGCGACAGGGCCTACGAGCAGTACTTC.

Here the CDR3 reads CASSRAGGGQFSNQPQHF. Here the CDR3 DNA reads TGTGCCAGCAGCCGGGCCGGGGGCGGACAGTTTAGCAATCAGCCCCAGCATTTT. The chain joins TRBV7-9 to TRBJ1-5, with TRBD1 as a possible D gene (6 bases). The V and J ends lost 5 bases and 0 bases respectively, with 20 bases between them. Germline CDR1 reads SEHNR; CDR2 reads FQNEAQ (reference sequence). The CDR3 sequence is 18 residues long.

This chain links TRBV12-1 with TRBJ2-7; no check of the table's D call, TRBD2, against the DNA was made. TRBV12-1 is designated a pseudogene. The CDR3 runs to 15 residues. The CDR3 DNA reads TGTGCCAGCAGCATCACACCGGGGAAGAACTACGAGCAGTACTTC. Translation: CASSITPGKNYEQYF.